The table lists the clone carrying this TCR beta chain with many counts. Its specificity is unknown. This sample was included in a study of CD8 T cells in ankylosing spondylitis. General observations from the study: Disease-linked clones were reportedly significantly enriched in matched ankylosing spondylitis synovial fluid. Clones linked to disease, bearing a CD8+ phenotype, were relatively rare in peripheral blood.

Each TCR beta library was made by quantitative 5'-RACE that incorporated molecular barcodes. Via MiXCR, TCRdb re-called the 5' RACE reads, giving one row per CDR3 protein. The sample includes 250,000 or so distinct CDR3 sequences, roughly a quarter of them seen just once. The sequence was obtained from a male donor with ankylosing spondylitis or in good health (not recorded which). Sequencing used blood, either unsorted or a sorted T cell fraction (not recorded which).

The CDR3 protein is CASRYRQGLGAFF. In nucleotides, the CDR3 is TGTGCCAGCAGGTACCGACAGGGGCTCGGAGCTTTCTTT. The chain links TRBV12-3 or TRBV12-4 to TRBJ1-1, with 8 bases fitting TRBD1. Trimming took 6 bases from V and 10 from J; bases not matched to a gene: 10. The CDR3 runs to 13 residues.